These 10 T cell receptor beta chains were all obtained from the same sample, sequenced in a study of blood T cell repertoires in COVID-19. The data were produced by immunoSEQ multiplex PCR, yet TCRdb's version contains in-frame clones alone and is incomplete. The sample shows 200,000 to 250,000 clones, roughly 80% of them seen only once. The specimen sequenced was peripheral blood. These receptors were taken from a woman older than 75 with active or convalescent COVID-19.

The CDR3 loop reads CSVEEARGGYGYTF. The CDR3 region has the DNA TGCAGCGTTGAAGAGGCTCGGGGGGGATATGGCTACACCTTC. This rearrangement joins TRBV29-1 to TRBJ1-2; D is perhaps TRBD1 (5 bases). Trimming pared 0 bases from V and 5 bases from J, leaving 13 bases between. The CDR3 is 14 amino acids. Germline lookup yields CDR1 SQVTM and CDR2 ANQGSEA.

The genes are TRBV28 and TRBJ1-5; D gene ambiguous. V gave up 2 bases and J gave up 3 bases, with 11 bases separating them. The CDR3 consists of 15 residues. Germline V lookup: CDR1 MDHEN, CDR2 SYDVKM. The chain's CDR3 is CASSLPAGNNQPQHF. CDR3 DNA: TGTGCCAGCAGTTTACCGGCGGGCAACAATCAGCCCCAGCATTTT.

The chain carries TRBV5-6 and TRBJ1-1; 8 bases line up with TRBD1. Trimming at V came to 5 bases and at J to 4 bases, leaving 10 bases not matched to a gene. The CDR3 consists of 15 residues. Germline loops: CDR1 SGHDT, CDR2 YYEEEE. This CDR3 reads CASSWVATGVTEAFF. The CDR3 nucleotides read TGTGCCAGCAGTTGGGTGGCGACAGGGGTCACTGAAGCTTTCTTT.

Of note for this clone: The sample carries other DNA sequences with the same CDR3. The rearrangement joins TRBV19 to TRBJ2-3, with 11 bases aligning to TRBD2. CDR1 and CDR2 from the germline V gene are LNHDA and SQIVND (reference sequence). The trim removed 7 bases at V and 3 bases at J, leaving 9 bases unmatched. The CDR3 length is 16 residues. The CDR3 sequence is CASTPRASGRTDTQYF. Here the CDR3 DNA reads TGTGCCAGTACCCCTCGGGCTAGCGGGAGGACAGATACGCAGTATTTT.

The V call is TRBV18, the J call TRBJ2-5; TRBD2 matches at 9 bases. From germline, CDR1 is KGHSH and CDR2 LQKENI. The CDR3 has 18 amino acids. V shed 2 bases, J shed 5 bases, and the junction held 15 bases outside the gene matches. This CDR3 is CASSPFSSFAGGQETQYF. As DNA, the CDR3 is TGTGCCAGCTCACCATTCTCTTCGTTCGCGGGAGGGCAGGAGACCCAGTACTTC.

The rearrangement joins TRBV7-8 to TRBJ1-1; D not certain. The CDR3 length is 15 residues. Germline CDR1 reads SGHVS; CDR2 reads FQNEAQ. V was pared by 5 bases and J by 0 bases, with 13 bases between. CDR3 loop: CASSLTGGMNTEAFF. The CDR3 bases are TGTGCCAGCAGCCTCACCGGCGGTATGAACACTGAAGCTTTCTTT.

On this clone: This CDR3 is also generated by other DNA sequences in the sample. The CDR3 protein is CASSLAVGGNTEAFF. The CDR3 DNA is TGCGCCAGCAGCTTGGCCGTAGGAGGGAACACTGAAGCTTTCTTT. The rearrangement links TRBV5-1 to TRBJ1-1; D remains unclear. The CDR3 is made up of 15 amino acids. Germline V gene sequence: CDR1 SGHRS, CDR2 YFSETQ. The germline V and J ends were trimmed by 0 bases and 1 base, with 10 bases remaining between them.

A few counts support this clone. The chain carries TRBV4-1 and TRBJ1-4; a possible D gene is TRBD1 (6 bases). V shed 2 bases and J shed 3 bases, with 16 bases lying between them. Germline CDR1 is MGHRA and CDR2 is YSYEKL. The CDR3 has 17 amino acids. The CDR3 DNA sequence: TGCGCCAGCAGCCAAAGAGGGCAGGGGTTGTCTAATGAAAAACTGTTTTTT. Translated: CASSQRGQGLSNEKLFF.

The CDR3 protein is CASSRLAGTETQYF. DNA for the CDR3: TGTGCCAGCAGCCGACTAGCGGGAACAGAGACCCAGTACTTC. This rearrangement joins TRBV3-1 (or the pseudogene TRBV3-2) to TRBJ2-5, with 11 bases that match TRBD2. Germline V lookup: CDR1 LGHDT, CDR2 YNNKEL (reference sequence). V shed 4 bases and J 4 bases; nucleotides not matched to a gene: 2. The CDR3 totals 14 residues.

This chain connects TRBV6-6 to TRBJ2-3, with 11 bases identical to TRBD2. The germline gives CDR1 MNHNY, CDR2 SVGAGI (reference sequence). V was clipped by 5 bases and J by 1 base; unmatched bases: 5. The CDR3 consists of 16 residues. In DNA form, the CDR3 reads TGTGCCAGCAGTAAAGGGACTAGCGGTCGCACAGATACGCAGTATTTT. Its translation is CASSKGTSGRTDTQYF.